This TCR beta chain was captured by sequencing in a study of STAT3 mutations in large granular lymphocyte leukemia. As for the study in general: Roughly half the longitudinally sequenced T-LGLL patients had canonical STAT3 mutations. More than half of T-LGLL patients received immunosuppressive therapy. Study observations and caveats: Every T-cell large granular lymphocyte leukemia patient had at least one immunodominant TCR beta clonotype.

The V end was cut by 0 bases, the J end by 0 bases, with 13 bases between. In germline, CDR1 is SGHRS, CDR2 YFSETQ. The CDR3 totals 18 residues. Remarks on this clone: The antigen remains unidentified.

Clones were read by immunoSEQ multiplex PCR, and TCRdb kept only the in-frame ones, dropping some. The table shows over 5,000 clones, with 90% to 95% occurring only once. The chain is built from TRBV5-1 and TRBJ2-6; a weak D match, TRBD2 (6 bases). The sequencing sample was made of peripheral blood mononuclear cells. The clonotype was recovered from a man between 60 and 70 years old with T-cell large granular lymphocyte leukemia. Some clones in this sample may be carry-over from other donors' samples. CDR3 sequence reads: CASSLDDSGGSGANVLTF. The DNA for the CDR3 is TGCGCCAGCAGCTTGGATGATTCCGGGGGCTCTGGGGCCAACGTCCTGACTTTC.